Each of the 19 T cell receptor beta chains below was sequenced from the same sample in a study of blood T cell repertoires in COVID-19. Some clones are missing from TCRdb's copy, which holds only in-frame ones; the method was immunoSEQ multiplex PCR. The table includes about 260,000 clones, approximately 84% detected once. The specimen sequenced was peripheral blood. The receptors come from a woman over 75 with acute or convalescent COVID-19.

This clone came up a few times. One end of the junction varies from germline; a read error may be responsible. This sequence joins TRBV28 and TRBJ1-5, with a weak D call TRBD1 (6 bases). CDR1 MDHEN and CDR2 SYDVKM come from the germline V gene. CDR3 size: 18 residues. CDR3 residues: CASSLEGVGTQGNHPQHF. CDR3 bases: TGTGCCAGCAGTTTAGAGGGGGTAGGGACACAAGGTAATCATCCCCAGCATTTT.

The chain couples TRBV5-1 to TRBJ2-3; 9 bases match TRBD2. Trimming removed 0 bases from V and 6 bases from J; junction bases left unmatched: 14. Germline loops: CDR1 SGHRS, CDR2 YFSETQ. The CDR3 runs 18 residues. CDR3: CASSLVGGRARRMDTQYF. Written as DNA, the CDR3 is TGCGCCAGCAGCTTGGTCGGCGGGAGGGCCCGTCGAATGGATACGCAGTATTTT.

The CDR3 DNA reads TGTGCCAGCAGCCAAGGAGGTGGGGGGACAGGTAGTAACTATGGCTACACCTTC. This sequence encodes CASSQGGGGTGSNYGYTF. The gene calls are TRBV4-2 and TRBJ1-2; 8 nucleotides match TRBD1. Germline V CDR1 and CDR2: LGHNA, YNFKEQ. The CDR3 spans 18 residues. V shed 1 base and J 1 base; nucleotides not matched to a gene: 11.

The chain links TRBV15 to TRBJ1-2, with D maybe TRBD1 (6 bases). The CDR3 extends over 15 amino acids. The germline V and J ends were trimmed by 8 bases and 7 bases, with 23 bases remaining between them. Germline V lookup: CDR1 LNHNV, CDR2 YYDKDF (reference sequence). CDR3 bases: TGTGCCACCCGCCGCTATGGGGGCACCGAGGGTGGCTACACCTTC. The encoded protein is CATRRYGGTEGGYTF.

The chain combines TRBV7-3 with TRBJ2-3; 9 bases are shared with TRBD2. The CDR3 length is 15 residues. Unmatched junction bases numbered 5, after V lost 5 bases and J lost 2 bases. Germline V gives CDR1 SGHTA, CDR2 FQGTGA. CDR3 bases: TGTGCCAGCAGCAGAGCGGGAGGAACCACAGATACGCAGTATTTT. Translating it yields CASSRAGGTTDTQYF.

The chain joins TRBV11-2 to TRBJ1-2; no definite D call. The germline CDR1 and CDR2 sequences are SGHAT and FQNNGV. V was shortened by 5 bases and J by 3 bases, with 16 bases between the two germline ends. The CDR3 contains 15 residues. The CDR3 nucleotides are TGTGCCAGCAGCGACCCTTTTGAGGCGGACTATGGCTACACCTTC. This gives the protein CASSDPFEADYGYTF. The whole variable domain, remainder taken from reference TRBV11-2 and TRBJ1-2, is EAGVAQSPRYKIIEKRQSVAFWCNPISGHATLYWYQQILGQGPKLLIQFQNNGVVDDSQLPKDRFSAERLKGVDSTLKIQPAKLEDSAVYLCASSDPFEADYGYTFGSGTRLTVV.

This chain links TRBV5-8 with TRBJ2-1; 7 bases line up with TRBD2. Germline V gives CDR1 SGHTS, CDR2 YDEGEE. V lost 0 bases and J lost 2; bases outside the gene matches: 5. This CDR3 comprises 16 residues. The CDR3 nucleotides read TGTGCCAGCAGCTTGGTCCGGGAGGCCCCCTACAATGAGCAGTTCTTC. Its protein product is CASSLVREAPYNEQFF. Together with reference TRBV5-8 and TRBJ2-1, the CDR3 gives the full variable domain: EAGVTQSPTHLIKTRGQQATLRCSPISGHTSVYWYQQALGLGLQFLLWYDEGEERNRGNFPPRFSGRQFPNYSSELNVNALELEDSALYLCASSLVREAPYNEQFFGPGTRLTVL.

The V call is TRBV6-1, the J call TRBJ1-5, with D tentatively TRBD1 (6 bases). The ends were cut back, 2 bases at V and 1 base at J, with 12 bases in the middle. CDR1 MNHNS and CDR2 SASEGT come from the germline V gene. The CDR3 sequence is 16 residues long. Here the CDR3 reads CASSEMGQVSNQPQHF. In DNA, the CDR3 is TGTGCCAGCAGTGAAATGGGACAAGTGAGCAATCAGCCCCAGCATTTT.

The gene calls are TRBV7-9 and TRBJ2-7, with TRBD2 matching over 8 bases. V was clipped by 2 bases and J by 3 bases; unmatched bases: 6. The CDR3 has 15 residues. Looked up from germline, CDR1 is SEHNR and CDR2 is FQNEAQ (reference sequence). The CDR3 DNA reads as TGTGCCAGCAGCTTACTGCTAGCGGGTGTCTACGAGCAGTACTTC. This codes for CASSLLLAGVYEQYF. The full variable domain, with the rest looked up from reference TRBV7-9 and TRBJ2-7, is DTGVSQNPRHKITKRGQNVTFRCDPISEHNRLYWYRQTLGQGPEFLTYFQNEAQLEKSRLLSDRFSAERPKGSFSTLEIQRTEQGDSAMYLCASSLLLAGVYEQYFGPGTRLTVT.

The gene calls are TRBV18 and TRBJ1-4, with TRBD1 as a possible D gene (6 bases). From germline, CDR1 is KGHSH and CDR2 LQKENI. The CDR3 is 15 amino acids. V was pared by 4 bases and J by 0 bases, with 9 bases between. The CDR3 region has the DNA TGTGCCAGCTCACTTTACAGGGCAACTAATGAAAAACTGTTTTTT. This translates into CASSLYRATNEKLFF.

The sample holds one count of this clone. This rearrangement joins TRBV1 to TRBJ1-1; the table's D call TRBD1 went unverified against the DNA. TRBV1 is described as a pseudogene. The CDR3 runs to 18 residues. The CDR3 spells CTSSRRKEDRTCRTEAFF. The CDR3 DNA reads TGCACCAGCAGCCGACGAAAAGAGGACAGAACTTGTCGCACTGAAGCTTTCTTT.

Remarks on this clone: At one end the junction does not follow the germline gene, possibly because of a read error. This sequence joins TRBV15 and TRBJ2-7, with 9 nucleotides matching TRBD2. Germline CDR1 is LNHNV and CDR2 is YYDKDF (reference sequence). This CDR3 contains 13 residues. Here the CDR3 reads CATSRDPAGGSNF. For the CDR3, the DNA is TGTGCCACCAGCAGAGACCCAGCGGGGGGCTCAAACTTC.

V is TRBV11-2 and J is TRBJ2-3, with TRBD2 matching over 9 bases. The CDR3 has 14 residues. J lost 6 bases, V lost 5 bases, and 6 bases had no gene match. Germline V gene data show CDR1 as SGHAT and CDR2 as FQNNGV. In DNA, the CDR3 is TGTGCCAGCAGCGCGGGACTAGCTTCGGATACGCAGTATTTT. This translates into CASSAGLASDTQYF. The variable domain in full, with the rest retrieved from reference TRBV11-2 and TRBJ2-3, is EAGVAQSPRYKIIEKRQSVAFWCNPISGHATLYWYQQILGQGPKLLIQFQNNGVVDDSQLPKDRFSAERLKGVDSTLKIQPAKLEDSAVYLCASSAGLASDTQYFGPGTRLTVL.

V is TRBV5-4 and J is TRBJ1-6; no reliable D call. CDR1 SGHNT and CDR2 YYREEE come from the germline V gene (reference sequence). Trimming left V 1 base short and J 4 bases short, with 9 bases between. The length of the CDR3 is 15 residues. As DNA, the CDR3 is TGTGCCAGCAGCTTGAGTCAGTCTTATAATTCACCCCTCCACTTT. It specifies CASSLSQSYNSPLHF.

The chain links TRBV5-1 to TRBJ2-7; TRBD1 matches 8 bases. The germline CDR1 and CDR2 sequences are SGHRS and YFSETQ. V gave up 3 bases and J gave up 3 bases; unmatched junction bases: 5. This CDR3 is built from 14 residues. The CDR3 DNA sequence: TGCGCCAGCAGCTCTTCAGGGGGCATCTACGAGCAGTACTTC. This gives the protein CASSSSGGIYEQYF. Filled out from reference TRBV5-1 and TRBJ2-7, the complete variable domain reads KAGVTQTPRYLIKTRGQQVTLSCSPISGHRSVSWYQQTPGQGLQFLFEYFSETQRNKGNFPGRFSGRQFSNSRSEMNVSTLELGDSALYLCASSSSGGIYEQYFGPGTRLTVT.

The rearrangement links TRBV5-4 to TRBJ2-5; the D gene is possibly TRBD1 (6 bases). V shed 4 bases and J shed 4 bases, with 17 bases lying between them. Per germline, CDR1 SGHNT and CDR2 YYREEE (reference sequence). This CDR3 has 15 residues. CDR3 nucleotide sequence: TGTGCCAGCAGCAACGGCGCCGAAGGGGGAGAGACCCAGTACTTC. This translates into CASSNGAEGGETQYF.

V and J are TRBV5-4 and TRBJ1-2, with 9 nucleotides matching TRBD1. The CDR3 covers 14 residues. Germline V gives CDR1 SGHNT, CDR2 YYREEE (reference sequence). With V trimmed by 4 bases and J by 3 bases, 4 bases remained unmatched. The CDR3 coding sequence is TGTGCCAGCAGCCAGGGACAGGGAGACTATGGCTACACCTTC. Protein: CASSQGQGDYGYTF.

This clone has just a few counts. The chain uses TRBV7-3 and TRBJ2-1, with D perhaps matching TRBD1 (5 bases). This CDR3 region has 13 residues. Looked up from germline, CDR1 is SGHTA and CDR2 is FQGTGA. V was clipped by 3 bases and J by 6 bases, with 9 bases between them. CDR3 in amino acids: CASSLGPSNEQFF. As DNA, the CDR3 is TGTGCCAGCAGCTTGGGGCCTAGCAATGAGCAGTTCTTC.

The genes are TRBV5-6 and TRBJ2-5, with TRBD2 matching 9 bases. Germline V lookup: CDR1 SGHDT, CDR2 YYEEEE. The V and J ends lost 4 bases and 2 bases, in that order; junction bases with no gene match: 3. The CDR3 extends over 14 amino acids. CDR3 in amino acids: CASSPGLAQETQYF. CDR3 nucleotides: TGTGCCAGCAGCCCCGGACTAGCGCAAGAGACCCAGTACTTC.